The 16 T cell receptor beta chains given below trace back to one sample, sequenced in a study of human T cells and chemical hapten exposure. One entry per CDR3 protein results from TCRdb running MiXCR on the RACE reads. In the table there are some 400,000 distinct CDR3 sequences, 4.8% of which are singletons. Time point defined: patch test 1, 2 weeks after DPC sensitization. Treatment given: therapeutic diphenylcyclopropenone sensitization with weekly scalp DPC. The sample consisted of whole blood, taken in connection with sensitization to the hapten diphenylcyclopropenone (DPC). The receptors shown here come from a woman aged 50 to 60 with alopecia areata. Some clones in this sample may be carry-over from other donors' samples.

This clonotype has at least ten counts. The CDR3 coding sequence is TGCAGCGTTGAAAGGGGAGACTACGAGCAGTACTTC. Translating it yields CSVERGDYEQYF. V and J are TRBV29-1 and TRBJ2-7; either TRBD1 or TRBD2 may supply D (5 bases each). Trimming removed 2 bases from V and 3 bases from J, with 8 bases in between. This CDR3 has 12 residues. Germline V gene sequence: CDR1 SQVTM, CDR2 ANQGSEA.

This clonotype is a singleton in its sample. V is TRBV5-1 and J is TRBJ2-5; 11 nucleotides agree with TRBD2. The CDR3 is made up of 16 amino acids. CDR1 is SGHRS and CDR2 is YFSETQ in the germline V gene. The V gene end was trimmed by 5 bases and the J gene end by 1 base; junction bases not matched to a gene: 7. CDR3 nucleotide sequence: TGCGCCAGCAGGGAAATGACTAGCGGGGTCCAAGAGACCCAGTACTTC. The encoded protein is CASREMTSGVQETQYF.

Many counts were recorded for this clonotype. The rearrangement uses TRBV3-1 and TRBJ1-2; D call uncertain. The length of the CDR3 is 15 residues. Trimming pared 0 bases from V and 6 bases from J, leaving 14 bases between. Germline CDR1 LGHDT, CDR2 YNNKEL (reference sequence). The CDR3 reads CASSQDPPTLHGYTF. CDR3 DNA sequence: TGTGCCAGCAGCCAAGACCCCCCAACTCTGCATGGCTACACCTTC. Filled out from reference TRBV3-1 and TRBJ1-2, the complete variable domain reads DTAVSQTPKYLVTQMGNDKSIKCEQNLGHDTMYWYKQDSKKFLKIMFSYNNKELIINETVPNRFSPKSPDKAHLNLHINSLELGDSAVYFCASSQDPPTLHGYTFGSGTRLTVV.

CDR3 DNA sequence: TGTGCCAGCAGGGCTCTTCCGGGACAGGGGTACAATGAGCAGTTCTTC. As protein: CASRALPGQGYNEQFF. The chain links TRBV2 to TRBJ2-1; TRBD1 matches at 10 bases. There are 16 residues in the CDR3. CDR1 is SNHLY, CDR2 FYNNEI, per germline. J gave up 4 bases and V 6 bases, and 9 bases lay outside the gene matches. The full variable domain, completed using reference TRBV2 and TRBJ2-1, is EPEVTQTPSHQVTQMGQEVILRCVPISNHLYFYWYRQILGQKVEFLVSFYNNEISEKSEIFDDQFSVERPDGSNFTLKIRSTKLEDSAMYFCASRALPGQGYNEQFFGPGTRLTVL.

This clonotype came up many times. J is TRBJ1-1 and V is TRBV5-4, with a tentative D call TRBD1 (5 bases). The CDR3 is 15 residues long. CDR1 and CDR2 from the germline V gene are SGHNT and YYREEE (reference sequence). V dropped 3 bases and J dropped 1 base, with 13 bases sitting between them. CDR3 loop: CASSSIQGRNTEAFF. The DNA for the CDR3 is TGTGCCAGCAGCTCCATCCAGGGCCGGAACACTGAAGCTTTCTTT.

This clonotype was detected a few times. The rearrangement uses TRBV29-1 and TRBJ1-1; D remains ambiguous. Trimming left V 3 bases short and J 8 bases short, with 7 bases between. This CDR3 is built from 10 residues. Germline V gives CDR1 SQVTM, CDR2 ANQGSEA. The CDR3 region has the DNA TGCAGCGTTGACGGCAGGGAAGCTTTCTTT. Its protein product is CSVDGREAFF.

This clonotype was found many times. The chain has TRBV6-2 or TRBV6-3 and TRBJ2-5; TRBD2 agrees at 10 bases. Trimming at V came to 6 bases and at J to 3 bases, leaving 4 bases not matched to a gene. CDR1 is MNHEY and CDR2 is SVGEGT in the germline V gene. The CDR3 runs 14 residues. This CDR3 is CASRSGLAKETQYF. The CDR3 coding sequence is TGTGCCAGCAGATCGGGACTAGCGAAAGAGACCCAGTACTTC.

The V call is TRBV20-1, the J call TRBJ2-3; TRBD2 is a possible D gene (6 bases). Germline CDR1 DFQATT, CDR2 SNEGSKA (reference sequence). The CDR3 is 15 amino acids. Deletions cut 0 bases from V and 4 bases from J, with 14 bases between. Here the CDR3 DNA reads TGCAGTGCTAGAGATCGGGGATGGGAGGCAGATACGCAGTATTTT. Its protein product is CSARDRGWEADTQYF.

This clonotype showed up just a few times. This chain connects TRBV4-1 to TRBJ2-3, with D perhaps matching TRBD1 (5 bases). Germline assignment: CDR1 MGHRA and CDR2 YSYEKL. This CDR3 is 14 amino acids long. V dropped 4 bases and J dropped 4 bases, with 12 bases sitting between them. Written as DNA, the CDR3 is TGCGCCAGCAGCCGGGAAGGGGCGGCAGATACGCAGTATTTT. Encoded protein: CASSREGAADTQYF.

The gene calls are TRBV9 and TRBJ2-7; D may be TRBD1 (6 bases). The V gene's germline CDR1 is SGDLS and CDR2 YYNGEE. This CDR3 is 15 amino acids long. The V end lost 2 bases, the J end lost 0 bases, and 12 bases lay between the germline ends. The DNA for the CDR3 is TGTGCCAGCAGCGTTTTGGGGGACAACTCCTACGAGCAGTACTTC. Its translation: CASSVLGDNSYEQYF.

This clonotype was recorded at least ten times. The chain has TRBV6-6 and TRBJ2-6; D unresolved. V lost 6 bases and J lost 2, with 5 bases in between. There are 13 residues in the CDR3. Germline CDR1 MNHNY, CDR2 SVGAGI (reference sequence). CDR3 DNA: TGTGCCAGCAGGATAACTGGGGCCAACGTCCTGACTTTC. Protein sequence: CASRITGANVLTF.

This clonotype occurred many times. CDR3 sequence reads: CAWSSPPGTGSTDTQYF. CDR3 sequence (DNA): TGTGCCTGGAGTTCCCCACCGGGGACAGGTTCCACAGATACGCAGTATTTT. The chain combines TRBV30 with TRBJ2-3, with 8 bases matching TRBD1. The CDR3 is made up of 17 amino acids. J was trimmed by 2 bases and V by 2 bases; bases with no gene match: 12. In germline, CDR1 is GTSNPN, CDR2 SVGIG (reference sequence).

The chain has TRBV5-1 and TRBJ2-3; 9 bases line up with TRBD2. Germline CDR1 reads SGHRS; CDR2 reads YFSETQ. The CDR3 is 17 amino acids. V was clipped by 0 bases and J by 2 bases; unmatched bases: 7. CDR3 amino acids: CASSLVRGRDYTDTQYF. DNA for the CDR3: TGCGCCAGCAGCTTGGTTCGCGGGAGGGACTACACAGATACGCAGTATTTT.

The gene calls are TRBV4-2 and TRBJ2-7; D is uncertain. Germline CDR1 reads LGHNA; CDR2 reads YNFKEQ. Trimming shortened V by 0 bases and J by 3 bases, and 12 bases separated the two germline ends. This CDR3 has 15 residues. The CDR3 region has the DNA TGTGCCAGCAGCCAAGATCTGGGTTTAAACTACGAGCAGTACTTC. Its translation: CASSQDLGLNYEQYF.

This clonotype was counted a few times. The gene calls are TRBV20-1 and TRBJ1-6, with D hard to call. V was cut by 1 base and J by 10 bases, with 11 bases left in between. Germline-derived CDR1 and CDR2 are DFQATT and SNEGSKA (reference sequence). The CDR3 loop spans 13 amino acids. The CDR3 DNA sequence: TGCAGTGCTAGAGCAGGCGCCAGGTCACCCCTCCACTTT. Translating gives CSARAGARSPLHF.

The sample holds one count of this clonotype. With a much larger clone just one base away, this may be a read error. The chain joins TRBV7-9 to TRBJ2-5, with D maybe TRBD2 (5 bases). This CDR3 has 17 residues. The V and J ends lost 4 bases and 5 bases respectively, with 23 bases between them. CDR1 SEHNR and CDR2 FQNEAQ come from the germline V gene (reference sequence). The CDR3 DNA follows: TGTGCCAGCAGCTCAGACCGGGTTACGGGAAGTTTGGAGACCCAGTACTTC. Amino acid sequence: CASSSDRVTGSLETQYF. Using reference TRBV7-9 and TRBJ2-5 for the parts outside the CDR3, the full variable domain is DTGVSQNPRHKITKRGQNVTFRCDPISEHNRLYWYRQTLGQGPEFLTYFQNEAQLEKSRLLSDRFSAERPKGSFSTLEIQRTEQGDSAMYLCASSSDRVTGSLETQYFGPGTRLLVL.